The subject of this entry is one T cell receptor (beta chain). The antigen remains undetermined. The sample originates from a study of pediatric ulcerative colitis. Rectal tissue came from one to two pinch biopsies taken at colonoscopy. The assay was run at survey level. Assay used: immunoSEQ multiplex PCR; TCRdb lists only in-frame clones, some missing. Of fewer than 13,000 clones detected, 65% to 90% appear once; the ten largest clones hold less than 5%. This CDR3 spans 15 amino acids. Germline loops: CDR1 SEHNR, CDR2 FQNEAQ (reference sequence). V gave up 5 bases and J gave up 5 bases, with 17 bases separating them. Study outcomes and limitations: Substantially fewer templates came from a couple of patients' blood samples. Rectal pinch biopsies may include blood-derived T cells.

The origin of this receptor is a girl aged 10 to 17 who was a control in a study of pediatric ulcerative colitis. The sequenced material came from gut tissue. V gene TRBV7-9 combines with J gene TRBJ2-3; tentatively, D is TRBD2 (6 bases). The CDR3 reads CASSPHFGRGDTQYF. CDR3 DNA sequence: TGTGCCAGCAGCCCCCATTTCGGGAGAGGAGATACGCAGTATTTT.